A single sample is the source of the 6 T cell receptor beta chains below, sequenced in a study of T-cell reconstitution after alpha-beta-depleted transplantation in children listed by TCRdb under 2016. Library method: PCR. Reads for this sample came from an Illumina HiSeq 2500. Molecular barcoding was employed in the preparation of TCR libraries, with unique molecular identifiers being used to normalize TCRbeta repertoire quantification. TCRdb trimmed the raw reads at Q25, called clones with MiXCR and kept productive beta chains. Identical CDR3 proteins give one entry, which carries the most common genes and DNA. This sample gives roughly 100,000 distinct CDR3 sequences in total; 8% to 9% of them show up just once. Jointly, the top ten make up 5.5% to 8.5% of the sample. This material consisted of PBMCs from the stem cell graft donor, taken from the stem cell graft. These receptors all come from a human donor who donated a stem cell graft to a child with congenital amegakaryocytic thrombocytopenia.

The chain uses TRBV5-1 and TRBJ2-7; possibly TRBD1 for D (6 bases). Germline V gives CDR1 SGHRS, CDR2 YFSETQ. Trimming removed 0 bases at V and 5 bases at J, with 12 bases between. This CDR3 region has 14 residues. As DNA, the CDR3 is TGCGCCAGCAGCTTGGACAGGGTTGGCAACGAGCAGTACTTC. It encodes CASSLDRVGNEQYF.

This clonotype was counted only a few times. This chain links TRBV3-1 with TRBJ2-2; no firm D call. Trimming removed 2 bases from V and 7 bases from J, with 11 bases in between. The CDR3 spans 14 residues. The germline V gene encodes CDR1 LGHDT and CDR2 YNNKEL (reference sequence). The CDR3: CASSQKIPFGELFF. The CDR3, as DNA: TGTGCCAGCAGCCAAAAGATCCCTTTCGGGGAGCTGTTTTTT.

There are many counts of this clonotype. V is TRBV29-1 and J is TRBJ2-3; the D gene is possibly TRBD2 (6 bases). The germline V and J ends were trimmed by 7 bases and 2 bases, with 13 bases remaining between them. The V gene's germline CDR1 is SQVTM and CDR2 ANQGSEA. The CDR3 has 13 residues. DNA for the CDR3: TGCAGCGGAAGCGGGCGAATCACAGATACGCAGTATTTT. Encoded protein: CSGSGRITDTQYF.

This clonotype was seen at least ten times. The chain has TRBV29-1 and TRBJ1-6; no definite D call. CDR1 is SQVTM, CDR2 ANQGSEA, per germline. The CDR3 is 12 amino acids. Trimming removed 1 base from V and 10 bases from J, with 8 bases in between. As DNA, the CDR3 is TGCAGCGTTGAAGGTCGGAGATCACCCCTCCACTTT. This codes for CSVEGRRSPLHF.

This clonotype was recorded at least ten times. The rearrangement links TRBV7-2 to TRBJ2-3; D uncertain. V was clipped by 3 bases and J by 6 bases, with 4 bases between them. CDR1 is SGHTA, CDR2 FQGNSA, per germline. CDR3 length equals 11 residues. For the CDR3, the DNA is TGTGCCAGCAGCTTTTTGGATACGCAGTATTTT. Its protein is CASSFLDTQYF.

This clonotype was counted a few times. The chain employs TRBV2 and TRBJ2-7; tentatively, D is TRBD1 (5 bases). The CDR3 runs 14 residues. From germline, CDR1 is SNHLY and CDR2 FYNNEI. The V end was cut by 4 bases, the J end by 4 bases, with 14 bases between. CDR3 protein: CASSVTTETYEQYF. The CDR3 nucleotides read TGTGCCAGCAGTGTAACGACAGAGACATACGAGCAGTACTTC.